This TCR beta chain was retrieved from a study of cytomegalovirus exposure and HLA in healthy donors (dated by TCRdb to 2016 to 2017). General notes on the study: An earlier analysis of around 600 of the donors reported 250 to 300 Gb of sequence data and some 120 million unique TCR beta sequences from roughly 180 million T cells. Approximately 310 gigabases of sequencing data and approximately 80 million unique TCR sequences were included in an early release covering about 700 HLA-typed donors. The aim of the study was to test whether cataloging public T cell receptors could identify signatures of past pathogen exposure. The number of typed donors differed by locus: about 620-640 for A, B, C, DRB1 and DQB1; 522 for DQA1; around 580 for DPA1; and about 470 for DPB1. A later analysis re-analyzed previously published TCR beta repertoires from 550 to 700 donors and added high-resolution HLA genotyping to study TCR occurrence patterns. In an earlier analysis of roughly 600 of the donors, high-throughput TCR beta sequencing was used to judge whether each TCR beta V gene segment behaved as functional or pseudogenic. To predict cytomegalovirus infection status, the study combined high-throughput TCR immunosequencing, statistical association of individual TCRs with disease status, and machine learning. Rather than drawing on any new phenotypic data, the later analysis identified candidate immune exposures from TCR beta sequences and the way those sequences occurred across donors. Among 398 genotyped donors of the cohort, an average of around 220,000 unique TCR beta nucleotide sequences was sequenced per donor, of which 15% to 20% were non-productive. A later genetic analysis took genome-wide SNP genotypes for 398 of the 666 donors and used that subset as a discovery cohort. Every discovery cohort repertoire had been produced on one sequencing platform. Among the roughly 400 genotyped donors, approximately 76% belonged to the genetic ancestry cluster associated with self-reported Caucasian donors. Using immunosequencing, the study profiled T cell repertoires from approximately 700 subjects and related those repertoires to cytomegalovirus serostatus. Donor age, sex, ethnicity and CMV serostatus were compiled alongside the repertoire data. A separate validation cohort of about 110 different subjects was used in addition to the 666-subject first cohort. HLA typing included class I and class II loci at four-digit resolution. Several DR-DQ haplotypes were treated as single units for association and clustering because of strong linkage in the cohort. General conclusions and limits of the study: Around 16 rarely observed V segments, including chromosome 9 orphons, were excluded from the earlier analysis of just under 600 of the donors because counts were too low. The only immune exposure information available for the cohort was CMV serostatus. Several of the top co-occurrence clusters appeared to be linked to parvovirus B19, influenza, CMV and Epstein-Barr virus, according to a later analysis. Roughly uniform sequencing depth across donors was assumed in presence/absence analyses, although this assumption may not hold. The classifier was reported to diagnose cytomegalovirus status with high specificity and sensitivity in both the original cohort and the validation cohort. The 87-base-pair reads could not distinguish some IMGT-functional V segments, including TRBV6-2 and TRBV6-3, so those segments were excluded. Because HLA typing was missing for some donors at each locus, association tests included only the typed subset. A cluster of highly shared sequence variants was judged likely to represent a technical artifact of the sequencing pipeline. In vitro tests confirmed that a few of the cytomegalovirus-associated TCR beta chains recognize cytomegalovirus antigens. The cohort was sequenced for TCR beta chains only, and without alpha or paired-chain data the features that could be detected were limited. In an earlier analysis of roughly 560 of the donors, most TCR beta V segments were observed in productive rearrangements about 90% or about 30% of the time, broadly matching IMGT annotations. In a later analysis, HLA-associated TCR beta chains showed more clonal expansion and lower generation probabilities than non-associated chains that were equally common. The authors suggested that the approach could potentially be generalized to other disease states and immunological phenotypes. A later analysis associated roughly 17,000 TCR beta sequences with specific HLA alleles at a false discovery rate of 0.05. When HLA alleles, especially DR and DQ, strongly co-occurred, TCR associations were difficult to assign to individual alleles. Compared with the roughly 670-donor mean, donors in an Asian-associated ancestry cluster had fewer N-insertions in productive TCRs, according to a later genetic analysis. A further reported finding was that TCR beta sequences accurately predicted the HLA-A and HLA-B alleles for most subjects in the first cohort. In a later analysis, the rate of TCR association differed among HLA loci, with DRB1 alleles having the most associated TCRs and HLA-C alleles having the fewest. A total of some 180 TCR beta chains were listed by the study as associated with cytomegalovirus. In a later genetic analysis, a missense DCLRE1C variant was associated with V-gene and J-gene trimming of TCR beta chains, and the association was replicated in an independent cohort. In a later analysis, most CMV-associated TCR beta chains were found to appear HLA-restricted, with HLA associations seemingly driven largely by CMV exposure. Most TCR sequences were seen in very few donors, while some public TCRs were found in many individuals. Correlated functional status among segregating V segments might reflect linkage disequilibrium, but an unknown experimental factor could not be ruled out.

The CDR3 runs 18 amino acids, cysteine and phenylalanine included. Only CDR3 DNA remains: 54 bases, in frame from the first base. After removal of 6 bases from V and 0 bases from J, the junction retains 13 bases not matched to a gene. In the germline V gene, CDR1 corresponds to MDHEN and CDR2 to SYDVKM. The cohort consisted of 666 healthy bone marrow donors. All cohort members were sampled while nominally healthy, although unrecorded immune exposures were likely present. CMV serostatus was recorded as positive for some 300 and negative for about 55% of the roughly 670 cohort members, whereas no CMV serostatus was recorded for the donor in question. A peripheral blood sample was provided by each donor, and peripheral blood mononuclear cells were used for TCR beta sequencing. The Qiagen DNeasy Blood Extraction Kit was used to extract genomic DNA from the blood cell samples. The library was generated by the immunoSEQ multiplex PCR assay. A mixture of 60 forward primers for TCR Vbeta segments and 13 reverse primers for TCR Jbeta segments was used in the multiplex PCR. The CDR3 region of rearranged TCR beta genes was amplified from genomic DNA with a multiplex PCR assay. On the Illumina HiSeq System, the amplified TCR beta libraries were sequenced as 87-base-pair reads. As for the original processing: Across the 670 or so repertoires, a later analysis counted approximately 83 million unique TCR beta chains, roughly 11 million of which were shared by at least two donors. A nearest-neighbor algorithm error-corrected the raw reads and collapsed the reads into unique sequences, merging closely related sequences to remove PCR and sequencing errors. V, D and J gene segments were assigned by aligning CDR3 sequences to IMGT reference sequences. For a sequence to be retained, a match of at least six nucleotides to both a V gene segment and a J gene segment was required. Rearrangements were called productive when the CDR3 lacked stop codons and stayed in frame with V and J; all others were non-productive. CDR3 was defined by IMGT convention, running from the second conserved V-encoded cysteine to the conserved J-encoded phenylalanine. In an earlier analysis of 500 to 650 of the donors, sequences lacking an unambiguous match to a single V gene segment were excluded. In an earlier analysis of several hundred of the donors, V segments were called functional above 56.7% productive rearrangements and were called segregating when the between-donor standard deviation exceeded 5%. To diagnose cytomegalovirus status from the catalog of TCR beta chain sequences, a statistical classification framework was built. V and J gene assignment, in a later analysis, came from comparing TCR nucleotide sequences with IMGT/GENE-DB human TR gene sequences. Using the TCRdist pipeline, a later analysis assigned CDR3 sequences along with most-parsimonious VDJ recombination scenarios. In a later analysis, each TCR beta chain was defined by its CDR3 amino acid sequence together with its V-gene family, and reads without a unique V-gene family were excluded. As a way to deal with suspected cross-contamination and a sequencing artifact, a later analysis dropped 450 to 600 nucleotide sequences that were highly shared and had low generation probability. For each public chain, a later analysis derived a clonal expansion index from normalized ranks of inferred template counts within each repertoire. In a later analysis, generation probabilities were computed using a VDJ recombination model fitted to out-of-frame rearrangements, and the results were checked against IGoR. In a later analysis, TCR-TCR, TCR-HLA and TCR-CMV co-occurrence was scored with hypergeometric tests, and a repertoire-size bias correction was applied to TCR pairs. A later analysis estimated false discovery rates by permuting HLA or CMV assignments 20 times. In a later analysis, co-occurring TCRs were grouped using DBSCAN, and TCRdist sequence similarity was added for clustering within HLA-allele-positive subsets. Co-occurrence clustering excluded repertoires with fewer than 30,000 or more than 120,000 public chains, plus five with anomalous nucleotide sharing. TCRdb stores this immuneACCESS table with in-frame sequences only. Part of the clones is absent; in the studies checked, under half of the shortfall reflects unresolved V genes, and no reason is known for the rest. V and J calls and clone size are as listed in that table; D and trimming were resolved from the DNA. The sample data list 130,000 to 150,000 clones, and around 73% of these were observed just once. The ten largest clones take up approximately 15% of the sample.

This clone was detected a few times. No cognate antigen has been identified for it. No base qualities exist here, and no much larger clone lies one base off it. The rearrangement combines TRBV28 with TRBJ1-5, and TRBD1 aligns with 8 junction nucleotides. This clonotype originated in a human donor in good health. The material sequenced was PBMCs. The sequence in DNA is TGTGCCAGCAGGTCCGGGTCAGGGGGCTTGAATAGCAATCAGCCCCAGCATTTT. Its product reads: CASRSGSGGLNSNQPQHF.